The clone carrying this TCR beta chain was recorded once. Assay used: immunoSEQ multiplex PCR; TCRdb lists only in-frame clones, some missing. This sample has about 80,000 clones, with 85% to 90% found just once. The record originates from a study of identifying expanded T cells in peripheral blood. During the collection period, no donor immune events like infections were recorded. V lost 3 bases, J lost 4 bases, and 10 bases lay in between. CDR3 length: 14 residues. Germline V CDR1 and CDR2: SNHLY, FYNNEI. This TCR came from a person aged 18-69 years in good health. The chain combines TRBV2 with TRBJ1-5; no firm D call. Material for sequencing was blood. For the CDR3, the DNA is TGTGCCAGCAGTGATGCAGGCCCGAATCAGCCCCAGCATTTT. It yields the protein CASSDAGPNQPQHF.